This TCR beta chain was recovered during a study of cytomegalovirus exposure and HLA in healthy donors. General study findings and limits: Available immune exposure information was restricted to CMV serostatus only.

At collection, donors were nominally healthy, but unrecorded immune exposures were probable. Trimming stripped 1 base from V and 6 bases from J, with 12 bases between. Germline V gene sequence: CDR1 MGHDK, CDR2 SYGVNS. CDR3 length: 14 residues. Details on this clone: The antigen remains unidentified.

In the PCR, 60 Vbeta and 13 Jbeta primers were used. Assay: immunoSEQ multiplex PCR; the TCRdb copy retains only in-frame clones and omits some. The sample shows 110,000 to 150,000 clones, approximately 80% of them seen only once. The receptor comes from a woman aged 18-29 years in good health and CMV-seropositive. Sequences were obtained from PBMCs. The chain is built from TRBV25-1 and TRBJ1-2, with D tentatively TRBD1 (5 bases). CDR3 protein: CASSEFGAVDGYTF. For the CDR3, the DNA is TGTGCCAGCAGTGAATTTGGGGCAGTCGATGGCTACACCTTC.